The 29 T cell receptor beta chains below all came from one sample that was sequenced in a study of control samples from healthy donors and cancer patients. Produced via immunoSEQ multiplex PCR; TCRdb's table is partial and in-frame only. Of 100,000 to 150,000 clones listed, about 90% are singletons. Sequencing was done on a sample of blood. The receptors here all came from a man in his late teens or twenties in good health.

Only one count was recorded for this clone. The chain combines TRBV28 with TRBJ2-2; the D is unclear. Germline V gene sequence: CDR1 MDHEN, CDR2 SYDVKM. The CDR3 sequence is 13 residues long. With 7 bases removed from V and 6 bases from J, the gap between germline ends came to 12 bases. CDR3 protein: CASTLVRAGELFF. The CDR3 bases are TGTGCCAGCACCCTAGTCAGAGCCGGGGAGCTGTTTTTT.

This chain connects TRBV7-8 to TRBJ1-2; D gene ambiguous. The CDR3 is 16 residues long. CDR1 is SGHVS and CDR2 is FQNEAQ in the germline V gene. The germline V and J ends were trimmed by 3 bases and 8 bases, with 22 bases remaining between them. The DNA for the CDR3 is TGTGCCAGCAGCTTTCCGTCGGTGGTAGCTCCCTTGGGCTACACCTTC. It codes for CASSFPSVVAPLGYTF.

The CDR3 loop is CASSPGRGVYEQYF. CDR3 coding DNA: TGTGCCAGCAGCCCCGGCCGCGGGGTCTACGAGCAGTACTTC. This chain joins TRBV5-5 and TRBJ2-7, with a weak D call TRBD2 (6 bases). Trimming stripped 4 bases from V and 3 bases from J, with 14 bases between. Germline loops: CDR1 SGHKS, CDR2 YYEKEE (reference sequence). The CDR3 runs to 14 residues.

This clone was seen once. The DNA of the CDR3 is TGTGCCAGCAGCTTGGTCCGACTAGGGCTCTACAATGAGCAGTTCTTC. It encodes CASSLVRLGLYNEQFF. The chain employs TRBV5-4 and TRBJ2-1, with D maybe TRBD2 (6 bases). Germline V gene data show CDR1 as SGHNT and CDR2 as YYREEE (reference sequence). The V end lost 0 bases, the J end lost 3 bases, and 13 bases lay between the germline ends. The CDR3 has 16 amino acids.

The chain links TRBV30 to TRBJ2-2; D ambiguous. This CDR3 is 13 amino acids long. Germline assignment: CDR1 GTSNPN and CDR2 SVGIG (reference sequence). V was shortened by 8 bases and J by 0 bases, with 10 bases between the two germline ends. CDR3 loop: CAGNHANTGELFF. CDR3 DNA sequence: TGTGCCGGAAACCACGCGAACACCGGGGAGCTGTTTTTT.

The rearrangement uses TRBV28 and TRBJ2-1, with TRBD2 matching 8 bases. J lost 3 bases, V lost 4 bases, and 8 bases had no gene match. The CDR3 covers 16 residues. CDR1 is MDHEN and CDR2 is SYDVKM in the germline V gene. CDR3 nucleotide sequence: TGTGCCAGCAGTTCTCCGACTAGCGCAGGCTACAATGAGCAGTTCTTC. As protein: CASSSPTSAGYNEQFF.

CDR3 in amino acids: CASSRQTRPGANVLTF. CDR3 DNA: TGTGCCAGCAGCCGTCAAACTCGTCCGGGGGCCAACGTCCTGACTTTC. V and J are TRBV5-6 and TRBJ2-6; D remains ambiguous. The germline gives CDR1 SGHDT, CDR2 YYEEEE. Trimming removed 4 bases from V and 4 bases from J, with 15 bases in between. The CDR3 totals 16 residues.

This chain connects TRBV19 to TRBJ1-1; D gene uncertain. The V gene lost 10 bases and the J gene lost 2 bases, with 11 bases spanning the gap. This CDR3 has 12 amino acids. Per the germline V gene, CDR1 is LNHDA and CDR2 is SQIVND (reference sequence). The CDR3 region has the DNA TGTGCCACCCAGATGGGAAACACTGAAGCTTTCTTT. This sequence encodes CATQMGNTEAFF.

V is TRBV16 and J is TRBJ1-2; D unresolved. Germline V CDR1 and CDR2: KGHSY, FQNENV. V gave up 0 bases and J gave up 2 bases, with 4 bases separating them. CDR3 size: 13 residues. The CDR3: CASSQSGNYGYTF. The CDR3 DNA reads as TGTGCCAGCAGCCAATCGGGGAACTATGGCTACACCTTC.

The chain joins TRBV7-9 to TRBJ1-2; D is unresolved. V lost 1 base, J lost 0 bases, and 6 bases lay in between. This CDR3 is 14 amino acids long. The V gene's germline CDR1 is SEHNR and CDR2 FQNEAQ (reference sequence). CDR3 loop: CASSLGAANYGYTF. The CDR3 bases are TGTGCCAGCAGCTTAGGGGCAGCTAACTATGGCTACACCTTC.

V is TRBV11-2 and J is TRBJ1-5; maybe TRBD1 (6 bases). V was pared by 0 bases and J by 2 bases, with 14 bases between. The germline gives CDR1 SGHAT, CDR2 FQNNGV. The CDR3 loop spans 17 amino acids. CDR3 nucleotide sequence: TGTGCCAGCAGCTTAGACGGGGGGCGGTTAGGCAATCAGCCCCAGCATTTT. Its protein product is CASSLDGGRLGNQPQHF.

The chain employs TRBV5-6 and TRBJ1-2; D gene ambiguous. The CDR3 length is 13 residues. The germline V and J ends were trimmed by 6 bases and 5 bases, with 14 bases remaining between them. CDR1 is SGHDT, CDR2 YYEEEE, per germline. CDR3 region: CASTSGRTYGYTF. Written as DNA, the CDR3 is TGTGCCAGCACCTCGGGCCGAACGTATGGCTACACCTTC.

This clone has a single count. This sequence joins TRBV7-9 and TRBJ2-1, with 9 bases identical to TRBD2. Germline V gene data show CDR1 as SEHNR and CDR2 as FQNEAQ (reference sequence). The V segment lost 6 bases and the J segment 7 bases; nucleotides outside the gene matches: 13. The CDR3 spans 16 residues. In nucleotides, the CDR3 is TGTGCCAGCAGTCTAGCGGGGACAAGAGGAGGGAATGAGCAGTTCTTC. Translating it yields CASSLAGTRGGNEQFF.

The rearrangement joins TRBV28 to TRBJ1-5, with TRBD1 as a possible D gene (6 bases). The CDR3 covers 16 residues. The germline V gene encodes CDR1 MDHEN and CDR2 SYDVKM. Between the trimmed V and J ends, which lost 6 bases and 0 bases, there was a span of 15 bases. The CDR3 region is CASSTDRNYSNQPQHF. The CDR3 coding sequence is TGTGCCAGCAGCACGGACAGAAACTATAGCAATCAGCCCCAGCATTTT.

J is TRBJ1-6 and V is TRBV5-1, with D unresolved. The CDR3 is 16 amino acids. The V gene lost 0 bases and the J gene lost 5 bases, with 12 bases spanning the gap. Germline CDR1 reads SGHRS; CDR2 reads YFSETQ. The CDR3 DNA sequence: TGCGCCAGCAGCTTGGACTTGGTAGACAATAATTCACCCCTCCACTTT. This encodes CASSLDLVDNNSPLHF.

This sequence joins TRBV27 and TRBJ2-3; 12 nucleotides line up with TRBD2. Germline CDR1 and CDR2: MNHEY and SMNVEV (reference sequence). After removal of 6 bases from V and 6 bases from J, the junction contained 7 bases not matched to a gene. There are 15 residues in the CDR3. The CDR3 protein is CASRPTSGRMDTQYF. The CDR3 bases are TGTGCCAGCAGGCCCACTAGCGGGAGGATGGATACGCAGTATTTT.

The chain recombines TRBV12-5 with TRBJ1-2; 10 nucleotides match TRBD1. The germline CDR1 and CDR2 sequences are LGHNT and FRNRAP. The CDR3 extends over 18 amino acids. V was clipped by 3 bases and J by 4 bases; unmatched bases: 14. The CDR3 sequence is CASGLLLRDRGSGYGYTF. In DNA form, the CDR3 reads TGTGCTAGTGGTTTACTCCTCCGGGACAGGGGCTCTGGCTATGGCTACACCTTC.

This clone was counted only a few times. The chain employs TRBV27 and TRBJ1-5; D gene ambiguous. Trimming stripped 5 bases from V and 0 bases from J, with 14 bases between. Germline V gene sequence: CDR1 MNHEY, CDR2 SMNVEV (reference sequence). This CDR3 spans 16 amino acids. The CDR3 loop reads CASSPDATRSNQPQHF. CDR3 bases: TGTGCCAGCAGTCCAGATGCGACCCGTAGCAATCAGCCCCAGCATTTT.

The chain carries TRBV5-1 and TRBJ2-1; D call uncertain. Trimming removed 4 bases from V and 5 bases from J, with 13 bases in between. The CDR3 is made up of 14 amino acids. Germline-derived CDR1 and CDR2 are SGHRS and YFSETQ. CDR3 sequence reads: CASSLSRTHNEQFF. The DNA of the CDR3 is TGCGCCAGCAGCCTATCCCGAACCCACAATGAGCAGTTCTTC.

The V call is TRBV7-2, the J call TRBJ2-7, with TRBD2 matching 13 bases. V was clipped by 1 base and J by 3 bases; unmatched bases: 3. This CDR3 contains 16 residues. CDR1 is SGHTA and CDR2 is FQGNSA in the germline V gene. The CDR3 reads CASSLGTSGRIYEQYF. DNA of the CDR3: TGTGCCAGCAGCTTAGGGACTAGCGGGAGAATCTACGAGCAGTACTTC.

V gene TRBV28 combines with J gene TRBJ2-7; D unclear. The germline gives CDR1 MDHEN, CDR2 SYDVKM. The V and J ends lost 10 bases and 6 bases respectively, with 13 bases between them. This CDR3 is built from 11 residues. In nucleotides, the CDR3 is TGTGCCACGTCCAGTTATGCCGAGCAGTACTTC. This gives the protein CATSSYAEQYF.

This clone was found a few times. The sample contains more than one DNA sequence encoding this CDR3. The chain couples TRBV5-1 to TRBJ2-3; TRBD2 aligns across 10 bases. This CDR3 contains 15 residues. Germline assignment: CDR1 SGHRS and CDR2 YFSETQ. With 2 bases clipped from V and 3 bases from J, the junction kept 3 bases outside the gene matches. This CDR3 reads CASSLRGLATDTQYF. The DNA of the CDR3 is TGCGCCAGCAGCTTAAGGGGACTAGCGACAGATACGCAGTATTTT. The whole variable domain, filled in from reference TRBV5-1 and TRBJ2-3, reads KAGVTQTPRYLIKTRGQQVTLSCSPISGHRSVSWYQQTPGQGLQFLFEYFSETQRNKGNFPGRFSGRQFSNSRSEMNVSTLELGDSALYLCASSLRGLATDTQYFGPGTRLTVL.

The chain uses TRBV7-2 and TRBJ2-7; TRBD2 matches 8 bases. The length of the CDR3 is 15 residues. The V gene's germline CDR1 is SGHTA and CDR2 FQGNSA. Trimming at V came to 5 bases and at J to 1 base, leaving 7 bases not matched to a gene. The CDR3 loop is CASSRGGAVSYEQYF. The CDR3 coding sequence is TGTGCCAGCAGCCGGGGGGGGGCCGTGTCCTACGAGCAGTACTTC. Looking up the rest from reference TRBV7-2 and TRBJ2-7 gives the full variable domain: GAGVSQSPSNKVTEKGKDVELRCDPISGHTALYWYRQSLGQGLEFLIYFQGNSAPDKSGLPSDRFSAERTGGSVSTLTIQRTQQEDSAVYLCASSRGGAVSYEQYFGPGTRLTVT.

The gene calls are TRBV25-1 and TRBJ2-3; D gene uncertain. Germline CDR1 MGHDK, CDR2 SYGVNS. The V and J ends lost 6 bases and 10 bases respectively, with 14 bases between them. The CDR3 has 12 amino acids. This CDR3 reads CASRALGSPQYF. Here the CDR3 DNA reads TGTGCCAGCAGGGCCCTAGGGTCGCCGCAGTATTTT.

This sequence joins TRBV5-4 and TRBJ1-1; D gene uncertain. CDR1 is SGHNT and CDR2 is YYREEE in the germline V gene (reference sequence). The CDR3 contains 15 residues. V dropped 0 bases and J dropped 0 bases, with 9 bases sitting between them. CDR3 DNA sequence: TGTGCCAGCAGCTTGGGGCAAGGGTTGAACACTGAAGCTTTCTTT. It is translated as CASSLGQGLNTEAFF.

The rearrangement joins TRBV19 to TRBJ2-5; 12 bases map to TRBD2. The CDR3 sequence is 14 residues long. V dropped 6 bases and J dropped 9; count of bases not matched to a gene: 8. The germline gives CDR1 LNHDA, CDR2 SQIVND (reference sequence). The CDR3 loop reads CASSLAGGPGAQYF. CDR3 DNA: TGTGCCAGTAGCCTAGCGGGAGGGCCCGGGGCCCAGTACTTC.

This chain joins TRBV4-3 and TRBJ1-5; no clear D. Trimming removed 0 bases at V and 6 bases at J, with 6 bases between. CDR1 LGHNA and CDR2 YSLEER come from the germline V gene. The CDR3 is 13 residues long. The CDR3 bases are TGCGCCAGCAGCCAAGATCCAGGTCAGCCCCAGCATTTT. It translates to CASSQDPGQPQHF.

The chain uses TRBV28 and TRBJ1-2; perhaps TRBD1 as D (6 bases). The CDR3 sequence is 15 residues long. Trimming removed 5 bases from V and 3 bases from J, with 16 bases in between. The germline V gene encodes CDR1 MDHEN and CDR2 SYDVKM. The CDR3 DNA reads as TGTGCCAGCAGTCTCGCTGGGGGGCTTCACTATGGCTACACCTTC. It yields the protein CASSLAGGLHYGYTF.

The chain links TRBV19 to TRBJ2-2; no clear D. Looked up from germline, CDR1 is LNHDA and CDR2 is SQIVND (reference sequence). Trimming cost V 7 bases and J 5 bases, with 14 bases left between them. CDR3 size: 14 residues. The CDR3 bases are TGTGCCAGTATCGGCAGGCTGCGGACCGGGGAGCTGTTTTTT. As protein: CASIGRLRTGELFF.